This T cell receptor beta chain appears in the sequencing data of a study of shared clonotypes between healthy human individuals. Healthy adults negative for HIV, lacking recent acute infections or vaccinations, served as donors. Deep level was the assay's run setting. Using immunoSEQ multiplex PCR, the repertoire was profiled, and TCRdb retains in-frame clones only, with some absent. The profile covers about 490,000 clones, with around 73% appearing a single time and approximately 12% taken by the ten largest. Regarding the study as a whole: Sequencing depth was expected to influence donor clonotype sharing.

With V trimmed by 4 bases and J by 3 bases, 9 bases remained unmatched. CDR1 is SGHAT, CDR2 FQNNGV, per germline. This CDR3 is 16 amino acids long. Concerning this clone itself: Its antigen is as yet unknown.

The TCR was taken from a woman aged 35 to 49 in good health. Some clones in this sample may be carry-over from other donors' samples. Material for sequencing was PBMCs. V gene TRBV11-2 combines with J gene TRBJ2-3; TRBD1 aligns across 8 bases. CDR3 sequence: CASSSETGVGTDTQYF. CDR3 in DNA: TGTGCCAGCAGCTCCGAGACAGGGGTGGGGACAGATACGCAGTATTTT.